This T cell receptor (beta chain) was captured in a study of CD8+ T cells in alopecia areata (dated by TCRdb to the late 2010s). Concerning the study at large: The treated patients took part in an open-label pilot trial in which moderate-to-severe alopecia areata was treated with oral tofacitinib at 5 to 10 mg twice daily. Tofacitinib was given for 6 to 18 months, followed by 6 months of follow-up off drug to assess delayed response and recurrence. immunoSEQ multiplex PCR using 35 Vbeta forward primers and 13 Jbeta reverse primers was used to amplify TCRbeta CDR3 regions. In humans, TCRbeta sequencing was performed on scalp tissue and on sorted CD4+ and CD8+ peripheral blood T cells from healthy controls and from patients with patchy or totalis/universalis alopecia areata. Clonality in the scalp was compared among normal scalp (n=4), patchy alopecia areata scalp (n=8), and alopecia totalis/universalis scalp (n=8). To study T cell clonal expansion in alopecia areata, the researchers applied high-throughput TCRbeta sequencing to both the C3H/HeJ mouse model and human patients. Biopsies were taken from tofacitinib-treated patients at baseline and again at 4 and 24 weeks into treatment, and several of those patients also had a later scalp biopsy. RNA came from the PAXgene miRNA kit for fixed scalp, the miRNeasy kit for PBMCs, and the RNeasy kit for mouse skin. Findings and caveats that apply to the study as a whole: Unlike mouse skin, where gammadelta T cells dominate, normal human skin contains resident alphabeta T cells that get sequenced too, which complicates analysis of the scalp TCR repertoire. Lesional scalp, especially in alopecia totalis/universalis, showed higher clonality and more expanded CD8+ clones than normal scalp, suggesting antigenic drive. Shared TCR sequences between patients were less evident than in mice, which may be partly attributable to HLA diversity in the patient population.

Explained via the paper, the time point label denotes: baseline before oral tofacitinib. Peripheral blood and lesional scalp punch biopsies were obtained from patients with alopecia areata. PBMCs were separated by density centrifugation and stained for CD3, CD4 and CD8, after which CD4+ and CD8+ T cells were sorted on a FACSAria. Comments on this clone: Its antigen is unknown. The sample holds no much larger clone one base away, and base qualities are not on file.

CDR1 and CDR2 (MGHRA, YSYEKL) derive from the germline V gene. CDR3 length: 19 amino acids, cysteine to phenylalanine. Kept here is only the CDR3 DNA, which spans 57 bases and is read in frame from base 1. V sheds 3 bases and J sheds 11 bases, leaving 32 bases between their ends. The protocol used for the library was the immunoSEQ multiplex PCR assay. To provide template for TCR sequencing, every sample had RNA extracted and reverse transcribed into cDNA. First-strand cDNA was synthesized using SuperScript III with a 2:1 mix of oligo-dT and random hexamers. A synthetic immune receptor repertoire was used to measure amplification bias, and any remaining bias was corrected computationally. The study's own analysis went as follows. After raw reads were preprocessed to remove errors, the CDR3 was defined following IMGT conventions as running from the conserved cysteine to phenylalanine. To get clonality, Shannon entropy was normalized by log2 of the number of productive unique TCRs and the result was subtracted from 1. Whether each scalp clone was CD4 or CD8 was inferred by checking scalp TCRbeta sequences against the CD4 and CD8 repertoires from sorted blood. TCRdb took over this immuneACCESS table, retaining in-frame rearrangements with V and J assigned. Such tables are incomplete; in checked studies, under half of the missing clones stem from an unresolved V gene, and the remainder is unexplained. V and J calls and clone size come straight from that table; D and trimming were deduced from the DNA. Across this sample there are about 180,000 clones, with around 64% seen only once. The ten most abundant clones make up about an eighth of the sample.

This sequence was found in a human donor with alopecia areata. Sequences were derived from CD8+ T cells sorted from blood, sampled at week 0. This receptor chain uses TRBV4-1 and TRBJ1-5; no D gene call is confident. The CDR3 sequence is CASSQHHVEVRLQQSAQHF. The sequence in DNA is TGCGCCAGCAGCCAGCACCACGTCGAGGTTCGGCTCCAACAGTCGGCCCAGCATTTT.